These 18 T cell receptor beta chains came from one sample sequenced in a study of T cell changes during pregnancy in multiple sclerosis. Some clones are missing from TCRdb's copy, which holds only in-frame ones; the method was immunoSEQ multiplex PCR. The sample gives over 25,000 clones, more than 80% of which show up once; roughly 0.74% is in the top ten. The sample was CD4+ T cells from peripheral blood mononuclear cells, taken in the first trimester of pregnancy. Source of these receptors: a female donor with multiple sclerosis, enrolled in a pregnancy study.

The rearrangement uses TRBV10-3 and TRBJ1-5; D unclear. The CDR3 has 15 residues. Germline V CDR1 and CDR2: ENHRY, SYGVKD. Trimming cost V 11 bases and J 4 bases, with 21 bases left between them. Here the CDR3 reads CAPFASRLINQPQHF. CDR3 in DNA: TGTGCCCCTTTTGCGAGCAGGCTAATTAATCAGCCCCAGCATTTT.

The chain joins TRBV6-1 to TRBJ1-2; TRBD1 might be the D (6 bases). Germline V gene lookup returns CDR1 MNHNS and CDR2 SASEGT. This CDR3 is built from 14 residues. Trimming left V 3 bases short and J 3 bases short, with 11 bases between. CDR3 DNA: TGTGCCAGCAGTGAGCGGGGGCGCGACTATGGCTACACCTTC. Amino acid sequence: CASSERGRDYGYTF.

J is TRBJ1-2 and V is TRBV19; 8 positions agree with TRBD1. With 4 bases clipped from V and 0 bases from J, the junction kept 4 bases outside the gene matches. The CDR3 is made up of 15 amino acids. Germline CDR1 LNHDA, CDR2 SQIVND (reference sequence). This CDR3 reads CASSTGQGANYGYTF. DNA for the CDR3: TGTGCCAGTAGTACCGGACAGGGAGCTAACTATGGCTACACCTTC. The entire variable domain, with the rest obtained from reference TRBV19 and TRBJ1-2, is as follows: DGGITQSPKYLFRKEGQNVTLSCEQNLNHDAMYWYRQDPGQGLRLIYYSQIVNDFQKGDIAEGYSVSREKKESFPLTVTSAQKNPTAFYLCASSTGQGANYGYTFGSGTRLTVV.

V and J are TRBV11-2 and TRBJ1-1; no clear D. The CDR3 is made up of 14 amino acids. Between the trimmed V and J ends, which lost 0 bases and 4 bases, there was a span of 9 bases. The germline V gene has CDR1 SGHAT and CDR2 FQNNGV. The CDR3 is CASSLDLDSTEAFF. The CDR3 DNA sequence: TGTGCCAGCAGCTTAGATTTAGACTCCACTGAAGCTTTCTTT.

DNA of the CDR3: TGTGCCAGCAGCTGGGACAGGGCTGGGCGATACGAGCAGTACTTC. It codes for CASSWDRAGRYEQYF. V gene TRBV11-2 combines with J gene TRBJ2-7, with 9 bases fitting TRBD1. Germline V gene lookup returns CDR1 SGHAT and CDR2 FQNNGV. Trimming cost V 4 bases and J 4 bases; bases outside gene matches: 8. The CDR3 consists of 15 residues.

CDR3 coding DNA: TGTGCCAGCAGCCCGAGATTCGCGTCCTCCTTGGTGAATGAGCAGTTCTTC. Translating it yields CASSPRFASSLVNEQFF. This chain links TRBV7-9 with TRBJ2-1; no clear D gene. The V gene's germline CDR1 is SEHNR and CDR2 FQNEAQ (reference sequence). CDR3 length: 17 amino acids. V was pared by 5 bases and J by 7 bases, with 24 bases between.

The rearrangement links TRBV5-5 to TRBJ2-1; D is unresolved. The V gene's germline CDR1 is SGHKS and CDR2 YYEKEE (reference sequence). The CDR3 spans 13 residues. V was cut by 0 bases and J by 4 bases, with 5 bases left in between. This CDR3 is CASSLDAYNEQFF. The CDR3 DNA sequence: TGTGCCAGCAGCTTGGACGCGTACAATGAGCAGTTCTTC.

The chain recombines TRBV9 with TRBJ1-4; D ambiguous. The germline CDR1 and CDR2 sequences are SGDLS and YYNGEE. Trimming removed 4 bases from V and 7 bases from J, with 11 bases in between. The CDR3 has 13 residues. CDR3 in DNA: TGTGCCAGCAGCCGCGCAGGCGTTGAAAAACTGTTTTTT. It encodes CASSRAGVEKLFF.

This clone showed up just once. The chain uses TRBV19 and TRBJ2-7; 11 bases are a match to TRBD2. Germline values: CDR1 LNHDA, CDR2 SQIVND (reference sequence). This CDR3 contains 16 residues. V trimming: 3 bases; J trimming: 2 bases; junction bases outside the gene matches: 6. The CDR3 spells CASSMLAGGNTYEQYF. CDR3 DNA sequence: TGTGCCAGTAGTATGCTAGCGGGGGGCAATACCTACGAGCAGTACTTC.

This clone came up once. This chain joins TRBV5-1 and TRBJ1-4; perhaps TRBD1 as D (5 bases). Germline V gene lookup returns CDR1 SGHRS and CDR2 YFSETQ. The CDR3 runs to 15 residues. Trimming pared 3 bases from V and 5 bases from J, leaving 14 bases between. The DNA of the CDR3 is TGCGCCAGCAGCTACGGGGGGTCGCCAAATGAAAAACTGTTTTTT. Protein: CASSYGGSPNEKLFF.

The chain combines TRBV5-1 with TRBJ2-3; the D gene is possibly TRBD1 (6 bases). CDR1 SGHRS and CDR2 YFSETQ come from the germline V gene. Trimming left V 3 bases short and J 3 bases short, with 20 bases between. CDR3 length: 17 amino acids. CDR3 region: CASSSRLVPQGTDTQYF. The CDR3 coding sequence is TGCGCCAGCAGCTCACGATTGGTGCCTCAGGGGACAGATACGCAGTATTTT.

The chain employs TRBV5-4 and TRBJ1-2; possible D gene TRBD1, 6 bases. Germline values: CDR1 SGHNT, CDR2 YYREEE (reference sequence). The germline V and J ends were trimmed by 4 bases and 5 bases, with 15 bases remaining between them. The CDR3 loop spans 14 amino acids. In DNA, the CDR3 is TGTGCCAGCAGCATCCCACAGGGAGCTTATGGCTACACCTTC. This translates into CASSIPQGAYGYTF.

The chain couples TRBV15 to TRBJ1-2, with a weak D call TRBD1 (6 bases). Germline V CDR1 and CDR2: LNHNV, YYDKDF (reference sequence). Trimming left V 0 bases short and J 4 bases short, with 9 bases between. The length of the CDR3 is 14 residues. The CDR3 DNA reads TGTGCCACCAGCAGAGAGTTGGACAGCTATGGCTACACCTTC. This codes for CATSRELDSYGYTF.

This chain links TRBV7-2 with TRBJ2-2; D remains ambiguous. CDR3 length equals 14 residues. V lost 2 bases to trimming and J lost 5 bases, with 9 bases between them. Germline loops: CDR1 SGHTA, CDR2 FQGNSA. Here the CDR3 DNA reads TGTGCCAGCAGCTTAACTCCCCGAACCGGGGAGCTGTTTTTT. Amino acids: CASSLTPRTGELFF. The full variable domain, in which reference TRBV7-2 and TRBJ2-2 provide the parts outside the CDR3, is GAGVSQSPSNKVTEKGKDVELRCDPISGHTALYWYRQSLGQGLEFLIYFQGNSAPDKSGLPSDRFSAERTGGSVSTLTIQRTQQEDSAVYLCASSLTPRTGELFFGEGSRLTVL.

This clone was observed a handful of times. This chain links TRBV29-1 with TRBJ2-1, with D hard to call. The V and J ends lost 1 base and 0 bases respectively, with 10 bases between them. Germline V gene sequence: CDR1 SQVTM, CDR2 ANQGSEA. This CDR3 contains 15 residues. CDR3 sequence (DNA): TGCAGCGTTGAAGGCGTGCCACCCTCCTACAATGAGCAGTTCTTC. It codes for CSVEGVPPSYNEQFF.

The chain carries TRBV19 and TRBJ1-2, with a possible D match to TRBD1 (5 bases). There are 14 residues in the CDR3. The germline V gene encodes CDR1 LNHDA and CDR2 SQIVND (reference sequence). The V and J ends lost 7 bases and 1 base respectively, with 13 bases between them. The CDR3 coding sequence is TGTGCCAGTACCCCGGGGGGGGGTAACTATGGCTACACCTTC. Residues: CASTPGGGNYGYTF.

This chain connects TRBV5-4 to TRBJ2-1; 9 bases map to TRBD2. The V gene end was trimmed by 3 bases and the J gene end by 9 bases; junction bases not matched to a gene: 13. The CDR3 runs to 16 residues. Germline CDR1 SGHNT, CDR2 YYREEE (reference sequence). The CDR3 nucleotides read TGTGCCAGCAGCTCCCCCGGGGCGGGGGGGCTGGGTGAGCAGTTCTTC. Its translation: CASSSPGAGGLGEQFF. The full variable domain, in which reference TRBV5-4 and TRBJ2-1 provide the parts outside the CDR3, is ETGVTQSPTHLIKTRGQQVTLRCSSQSGHNTVSWYQQALGQGPQFIFQYYREEENGRGNFPPRFSGLQFPNYSSELNVNALELDDSALYLCASSSPGAGGLGEQFFGPGTRLTVL.

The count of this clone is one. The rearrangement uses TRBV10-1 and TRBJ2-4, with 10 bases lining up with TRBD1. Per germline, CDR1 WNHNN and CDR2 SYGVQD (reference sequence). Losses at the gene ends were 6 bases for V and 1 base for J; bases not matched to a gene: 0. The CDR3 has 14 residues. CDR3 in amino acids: CASRDRGAKNIQYF. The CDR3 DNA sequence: TGCGCCAGCAGGGACAGGGGGGCCAAAAACATTCAGTACTTC.